The source of this T cell receptor (beta chain) is a study of blood T cell repertoires in COVID-19. Across the study: The United States, Italy and Spain provided the acute and convalescent COVID-19 samples. PBMCs, B-cell-depleted T cells, or T cells were the source of the cDNA or gDNA that made up the material.

The CDR3 extends over 14 amino acids. Study processing details: Amplification from reference gene primers served as the basis for estimated nucleated cell counts. Using immunoSEQ multiplex PCR, the repertoire was profiled, and TCRdb retains in-frame clones only, with some absent. V, J and clone size derive from that table, while D and trimming were established from the DNA sequence. This table has tens of thousands of clones, around 80% appearing once. The TCR was taken from a woman of 80 years or more with acute or convalescent COVID-19. Sequencing used peripheral blood. The V gene is TRBV21-1, the J gene TRBJ2-7; the tabulated D call, TRBD2, remains unverified against the DNA. TRBV21-1 is reported as a pseudogene. DNA for the CDR3: TGTGCCAGCAGCAAATGCGGGTCCTCCTACGAGCAGTACTTC. It translates to CASSKCGSSYEQYF.